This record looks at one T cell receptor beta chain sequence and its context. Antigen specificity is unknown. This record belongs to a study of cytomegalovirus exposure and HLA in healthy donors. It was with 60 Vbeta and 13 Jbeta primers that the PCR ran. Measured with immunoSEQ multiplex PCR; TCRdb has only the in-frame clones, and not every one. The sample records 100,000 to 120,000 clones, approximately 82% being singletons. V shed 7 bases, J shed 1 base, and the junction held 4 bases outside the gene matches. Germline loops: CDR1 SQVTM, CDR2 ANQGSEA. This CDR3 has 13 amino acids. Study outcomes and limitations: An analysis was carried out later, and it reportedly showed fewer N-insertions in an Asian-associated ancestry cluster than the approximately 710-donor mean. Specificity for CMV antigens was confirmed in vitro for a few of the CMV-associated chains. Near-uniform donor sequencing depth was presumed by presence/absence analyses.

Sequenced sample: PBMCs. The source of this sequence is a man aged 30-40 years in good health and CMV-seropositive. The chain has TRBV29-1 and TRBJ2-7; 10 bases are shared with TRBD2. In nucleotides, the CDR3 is TGCAGCGCCTCTAGCGGGGGATCCTACGAGCAGTACTTC. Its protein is CSASSGGSYEQYF.